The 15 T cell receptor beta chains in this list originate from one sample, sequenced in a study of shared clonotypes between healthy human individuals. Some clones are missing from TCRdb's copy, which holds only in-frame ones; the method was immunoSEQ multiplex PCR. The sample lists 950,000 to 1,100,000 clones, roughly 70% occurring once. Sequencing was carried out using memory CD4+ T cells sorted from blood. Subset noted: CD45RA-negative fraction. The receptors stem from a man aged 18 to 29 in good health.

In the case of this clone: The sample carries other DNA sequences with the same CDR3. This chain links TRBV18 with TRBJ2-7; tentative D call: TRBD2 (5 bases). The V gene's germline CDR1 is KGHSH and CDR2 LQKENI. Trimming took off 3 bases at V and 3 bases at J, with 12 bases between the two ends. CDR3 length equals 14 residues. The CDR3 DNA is TGTGCCAGCTCACCCCGGACGGGGAGCTACGAGCAGTACTTC. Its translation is CASSPRTGSYEQYF.

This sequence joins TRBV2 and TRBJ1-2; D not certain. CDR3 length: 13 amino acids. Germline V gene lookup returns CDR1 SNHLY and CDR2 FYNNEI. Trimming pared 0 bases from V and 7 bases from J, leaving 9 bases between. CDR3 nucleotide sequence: TGTGCCAGCAGTGAAGCCGGACCCAGTGGCTACACCTTC. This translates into CASSEAGPSGYTF.

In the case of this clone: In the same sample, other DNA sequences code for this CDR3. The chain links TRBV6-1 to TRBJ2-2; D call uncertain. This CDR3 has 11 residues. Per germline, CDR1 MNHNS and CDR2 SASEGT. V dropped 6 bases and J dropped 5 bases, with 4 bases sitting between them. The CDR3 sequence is CASRRTGELFF. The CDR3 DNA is TGTGCCAGCAGGCGAACCGGGGAGCTGTTTTTT.

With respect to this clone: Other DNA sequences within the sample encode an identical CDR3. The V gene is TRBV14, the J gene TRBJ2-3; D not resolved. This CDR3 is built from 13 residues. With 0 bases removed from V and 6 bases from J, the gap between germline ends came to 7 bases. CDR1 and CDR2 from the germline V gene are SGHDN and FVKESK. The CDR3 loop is CASSQDLGDTQYF. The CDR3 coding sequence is TGTGCCAGCAGCCAAGATTTAGGGGATACGCAGTATTTT.

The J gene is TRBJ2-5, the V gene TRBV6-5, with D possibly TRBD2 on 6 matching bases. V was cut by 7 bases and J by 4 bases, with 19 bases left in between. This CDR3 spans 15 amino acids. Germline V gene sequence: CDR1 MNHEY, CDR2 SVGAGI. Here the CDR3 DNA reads TGTGCCAGCACTACTCAGCGGGCCTCGGGAGAGACCCAGTACTTC. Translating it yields CASTTQRASGETQYF.

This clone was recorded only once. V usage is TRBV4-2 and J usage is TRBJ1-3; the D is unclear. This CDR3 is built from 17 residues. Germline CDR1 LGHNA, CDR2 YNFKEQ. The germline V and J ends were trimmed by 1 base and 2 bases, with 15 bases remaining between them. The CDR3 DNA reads TGTGCCAGCAGCCAAGCATCAGGCGTCAGAACTGGAAACACCATATATTTT. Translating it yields CASSQASGVRTGNTIYF.

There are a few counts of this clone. CDR3 in amino acids: CARGESRRSWDIQYF. In DNA form, the CDR3 reads TGTGCCAGAGGAGAGAGTAGGAGGTCGTGGGACATTCAGTACTTC. The V call is TRBV9, the J call TRBJ2-4; D may be TRBD2 (5 bases). CDR1 is SGDLS and CDR2 is YYNGEE in the germline V gene. V gave up 8 bases and J gave up 8 bases, with 23 bases separating them. The CDR3 length is 15 residues.

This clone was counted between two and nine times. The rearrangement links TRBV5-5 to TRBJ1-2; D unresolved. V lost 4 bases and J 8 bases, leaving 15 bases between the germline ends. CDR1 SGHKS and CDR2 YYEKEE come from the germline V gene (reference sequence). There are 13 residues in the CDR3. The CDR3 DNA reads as TGTGCCAGCAGCCCAAGCGGACGAACCGGCTACACCTTC. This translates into CASSPSGRTGYTF.

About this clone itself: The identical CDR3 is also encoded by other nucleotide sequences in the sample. The CDR3 bases are TGTGCCAGCAGTGAAGCTCGAGAGACCCAGTACTTC. It is translated as CASSEARETQYF. This chain uses TRBV2 with TRBJ2-5, with unresolved D. Germline assignment: CDR1 SNHLY and CDR2 FYNNEI. This CDR3 is built from 12 residues. Trimming removed 0 bases from V and 4 bases from J, with 3 bases in between.

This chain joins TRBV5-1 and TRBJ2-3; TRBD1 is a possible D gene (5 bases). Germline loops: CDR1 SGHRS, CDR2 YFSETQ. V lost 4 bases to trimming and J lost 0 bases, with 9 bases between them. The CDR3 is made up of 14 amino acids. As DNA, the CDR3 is TGCGCCAGCAGCGCACAGGCTAGCACAGATACGCAGTATTTT. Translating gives CASSAQASTDTQYF.

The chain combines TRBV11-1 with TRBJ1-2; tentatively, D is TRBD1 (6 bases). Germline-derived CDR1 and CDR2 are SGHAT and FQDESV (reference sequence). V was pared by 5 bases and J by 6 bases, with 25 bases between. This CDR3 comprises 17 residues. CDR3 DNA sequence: TGTGCCAGCAGCCCCCCCCGGGCCAGGGGTAAGGGTCATGGCTACACCTTC. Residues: CASSPPRARGKGHGYTF.

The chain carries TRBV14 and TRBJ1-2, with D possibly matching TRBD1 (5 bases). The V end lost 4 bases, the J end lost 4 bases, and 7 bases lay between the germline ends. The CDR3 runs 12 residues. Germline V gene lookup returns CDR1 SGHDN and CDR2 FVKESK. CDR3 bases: TGTGCCAGCAGCCGGGGGACCTATGGCTACACCTTC. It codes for CASSRGTYGYTF. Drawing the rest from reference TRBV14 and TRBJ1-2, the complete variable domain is EAGVTQFPSHSVIEKGQTVTLRCDPISGHDNLYWYRRVMGKEIKFLLHFVKESKQDESGMPNNRFLAERTGGTYSTLKVQPAELEDSGVYFCASSRGTYGYTFGSGTRLTVV.

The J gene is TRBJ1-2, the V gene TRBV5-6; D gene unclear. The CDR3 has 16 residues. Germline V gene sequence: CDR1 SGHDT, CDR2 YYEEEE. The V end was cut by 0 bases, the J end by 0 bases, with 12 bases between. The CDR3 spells CASSLGAALANYGYTF. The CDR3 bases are TGTGCCAGCAGCTTGGGAGCAGCCTTAGCTAACTATGGCTACACCTTC. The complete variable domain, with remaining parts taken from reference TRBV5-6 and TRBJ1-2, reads DAGVTQSPTHLIKTRGQQVTLRCSPKSGHDTVSWYQQALGQGPQFIFQYYEEEERQRGNFPDRFSGHQFPNYSSELNVNALLLGDSALYLCASSLGAALANYGYTFGSGTRLTVV.

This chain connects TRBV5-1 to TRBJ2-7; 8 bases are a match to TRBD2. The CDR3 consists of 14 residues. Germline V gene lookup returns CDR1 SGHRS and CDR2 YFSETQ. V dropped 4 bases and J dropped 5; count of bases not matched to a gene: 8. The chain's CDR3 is CASSPLLAGDEQYF. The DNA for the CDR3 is TGCGCCAGCAGCCCCCTGCTAGCGGGTGACGAGCAGTACTTC.

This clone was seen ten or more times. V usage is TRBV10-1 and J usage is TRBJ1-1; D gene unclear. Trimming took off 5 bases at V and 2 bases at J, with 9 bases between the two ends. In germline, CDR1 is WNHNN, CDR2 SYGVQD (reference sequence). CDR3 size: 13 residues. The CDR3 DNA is TGCGCCAGCAGTCGGGAGCTCAACACTGAAGCTTTCTTT. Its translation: CASSRELNTEAFF.